These T cell receptor beta chains were read from a single sample in a study of identical twins. TCRdb fed the 5' RACE reads into MiXCR, producing one record per CDR3 protein. The sample yields over 550,000 distinct CDR3 sequences, under 8.5% seen once. This same sample was also part of a study on yellow fever vaccine responses in identical twins.

Input material: PBMCs. The receptor set was obtained from a woman younger than 35 in good health. Both conserved end residues are part of each CDR3.

J,V,CDR3
TRBJ1-3,TRBV6-1,CASSEYQGLGLGNTIYF
TRBJ2-3,TRBV7-6,CASQSGTGGPDTQYF
TRBJ2-1,TRBV7-8,CASSPGTATDHNEQFF
TRBJ1-2,TRBV7-2,CASTLEASTGNYGYTF
TRBJ2-3,TRBV7-9,CASSHARSGGTDTQYF
TRBJ2-1,TRBV12-3/TRBV12-4,CASRVDVWYGEQFF
TRBJ2-2,TRBV12-3/TRBV12-4,CASSSSPAGRAGELFF
TRBJ2-1,TRBV5-1,CASSLNSGTGSNEQFF
TRBJ2-6,TRBV12-3/TRBV12-4,CASDGTERSGANVLTF
TRBJ1-5,TRBV12-3/TRBV12-4,CASSPRAGGNQPQHF
TRBJ2-5,TRBV5-6,CASSEDPHGETQYF
TRBJ1-6,TRBV6-6,CASSYSPPNNSPLHF
TRBJ2-1,TRBV6-1,CASSPWEVYNEQFF
TRBJ2-5,TRBV4-1,CASSSLREGLIGETQYF
TRBJ1-6,TRBV6-1,CASRRGGPNSPLHF
TRBJ1-4,TRBV20-1,CSATKGAANEKLFF
TRBJ2-7,TRBV5-1,CASSLEGGVSYEQYF
TRBJ2-1,TRBV5-1,CASSWGGSSYNEQFF
TRBJ2-7,TRBV15,CATSRVYEGAPQREQYF
TRBJ1-4,TRBV6-1,CASSPGTGVEKLFF
TRBJ1-5,TRBV7-6,CASSFTENQPQHF
TRBJ2-2,TRBV6-1,CASNNGGPNTGELFF
TRBJ1-5,TRBV28,CAARPQSTGSNQPQHF
TRBJ2-1,TRBV15,CATSRDYGPGGHEQFF
TRBJ2-7,TRBV4-2,CASSQDSAGRGGDEQYF
TRBJ2-6,TRBV5-1,CASSIGQGGSGANVLTF
TRBJ2-2,TRBV19,CASSIRTGEAGELFF
TRBJ1-4,TRBV12-3/TRBV12-4,CASSSRTGKLFF
TRBJ2-5,TRBV20-1,CSARKPGLQETQYF
TRBJ2-1,TRBV2,CASSPRVGGYNEQFF
TRBJ2-5,TRBV28,CASSLPGTLQETQYF
TRBJ2-4,TRBV24-1,CATSAGGTKNIQYF
TRBJ1-1,TRBV7-9,CASSPGSRGTEAFF
TRBJ2-1,TRBV10-3,CAISTRDNEQFF
TRBJ2-7,TRBV15,CATSRKTGPSSYEQYF
TRBJ1-5,TRBV7-6,CASSLDRYSNQPQHF
TRBJ2-3,TRBV7-2,CASSFTGWTQYF
TRBJ2-3,TRBV3-1,CASSQPLDTQYF
TRBJ2-5,TRBV29-1,CSVETTERQETQYF
TRBJ2-2,TRBV5-1,CASSLNTGELFF
TRBJ1-3,TRBV5-1,CASSPGSSGNTIYF
TRBJ2-1,TRBV29-1,CSAKSTSSYNEQFF
TRBJ2-3,TRBV12-3/TRBV12-4,CASSSGLLDLNTDTQYF
TRBJ2-1,TRBV6-4,CASCPRGTSGRPTYNEQFF